A single sample gave rise to the 17 T cell receptor beta chains below, sequenced in a study of cytomegalovirus exposure and HLA in healthy donors. 60 Vbeta and 13 Jbeta primers were used in PCR. Here immunoSEQ multiplex PCR was the method, and the copy in TCRdb shows in-frame clones only, minus some. Found here are about 42,000 clones; the top ten clones hold over 1%. Sequencing was carried out using PBMCs. The receptors were sampled from a young man in good health and CMV-seronegative.

The chain is built from TRBV4-2 and TRBJ1-3, with 10 bases that match TRBD1. The CDR3 extends over 16 amino acids. V shed 2 bases, J shed 0 bases, and the junction held 1 base outside the gene matches. Germline loops: CDR1 LGHNA, CDR2 YNFKEQ. The CDR3 loop reads CASSQRTGGSGNTIYF. In nucleotides, the CDR3 is TGTGCCAGCAGCCAACGGACAGGGGGCTCTGGAAACACCATATATTTT.

The gene calls are TRBV7-2 and TRBJ2-3; the D gene is possibly TRBD2 (5 bases). The CDR3 length is 13 residues. From germline, CDR1 is SGHTA and CDR2 FQGNSA. V lost 5 bases and J lost 4, with 10 bases in between. This CDR3 is CASSPRDADTQYF. CDR3 DNA: TGTGCCAGCAGCCCCCGGGATGCAGATACGCAGTATTTT.

The chain has TRBV4-1 and TRBJ1-1; a weak D match, TRBD1 (5 bases). Germline V gene lookup returns CDR1 MGHRA and CDR2 YSYEKL. The length of the CDR3 is 15 residues. Trimming removed 4 bases from V and 1 base from J, with 13 bases in between. The CDR3, as DNA: TGCGCCAGCAGCCTAGTAGGAGGGGCGAACACTGAAGCTTTCTTT. Amino acids: CASSLVGGANTEAFF.

The rearrangement links TRBV12-5 to TRBJ2-1; maybe TRBD1 (5 bases). The CDR3 consists of 14 residues. Germline CDR1 reads LGHNT; CDR2 reads FRNRAP. Trimming removed 1 base at V and 6 bases at J, with 10 bases between. The CDR3 DNA is TGTGCTAGTGGTTTGGAAGGGGTTCTCAATGAGCAGTTCTTC. Residues: CASGLEGVLNEQFF.

The chain employs TRBV13 and TRBJ1-1; TRBD1 matches at 8 bases. The CDR3 length is 14 residues. Germline V gives CDR1 PRHDT, CDR2 FYEKMQ (reference sequence). V was pared by 0 bases and J by 4 bases, with 1 base of the junction left unmatched. CDR3 sequence: CASSLGDRGTEAFF. CDR3 nucleotides: TGTGCCAGCAGCTTAGGTGACAGGGGCACTGAAGCTTTCTTT.

The chain links TRBV29-1 to TRBJ1-2; TRBD1 agrees at 9 bases. CDR1 is SQVTM and CDR2 is ANQGSEA in the germline V gene. The CDR3 is 13 residues long. With 6 bases clipped from V and 6 bases from J, the junction kept 8 bases outside the gene matches. The CDR3 loop reads CSVEDRGVHGYTF. CDR3 coding DNA: TGCAGCGTGGAGGACAGGGGTGTCCATGGCTACACCTTC.

V usage is TRBV7-9 and J usage is TRBJ1-1; TRBD1 matches at 8 bases. J gave up 1 base and V 6 bases, and 1 base lay outside the gene matches. This CDR3 is built from 13 residues. Germline CDR1 reads SEHNR; CDR2 reads FQNEAQ (reference sequence). The CDR3 sequence: CASRQGGNTEAFF. Written as DNA, the CDR3 is TGTGCCAGCAGACAGGGGGGGAACACTGAAGCTTTCTTT.

CDR3 coding DNA: TGTGCCAGTAGGAAAACAGGGCTCGGCAGCTCTGGAAACACCATATATTTT. It codes for CASRKTGLGSSGNTIYF. The rearrangement uses TRBV19 and TRBJ1-3; D might be TRBD1 (6 bases). This CDR3 has 17 amino acids. Germline values: CDR1 LNHDA, CDR2 SQIVND (reference sequence). Trimming took 6 bases from V and 0 from J, leaving 18 bases between them.

The rearrangement uses TRBV30 and TRBJ2-7; 7 bases line up with TRBD2. Trimming took 2 bases from V and 2 from J; bases not matched to a gene: 9. Germline lookup yields CDR1 GTSNPN and CDR2 SVGIG (reference sequence). The CDR3 is 15 amino acids. The CDR3 here is CAWSTLAVFTYEQYF. In DNA form, the CDR3 reads TGTGCCTGGAGTACCCTAGCGGTGTTTACCTACGAGCAGTACTTC.

This chain links TRBV29-1 with TRBJ2-5, with unresolved D. This CDR3 has 11 amino acids. Looked up from germline, CDR1 is SQVTM and CDR2 is ANQGSEA. V was cut by 8 bases and J by 5 bases, with 12 bases left in between. CDR3 loop: CSCSATETQYF. DNA for the CDR3: TGCAGCTGCAGCGCCACCGAGACCCAGTACTTC.

The chain couples TRBV7-2 to TRBJ1-3, with D unresolved. The CDR3 has 17 amino acids. With 0 bases removed from V and 1 base from J, the gap between germline ends came to 13 bases. The germline gives CDR1 SGHTA, CDR2 FQGNSA. The chain's CDR3 is CASSLASGRGSGNTIYF. The CDR3 nucleotides read TGTGCCAGCAGCTTAGCGTCCGGCCGGGGTTCTGGAAACACCATATATTTT.

This chain joins TRBV5-1 and TRBJ2-5, with 10 bases matching TRBD1. Per germline, CDR1 SGHRS and CDR2 YFSETQ. V lost 3 bases, J lost 3 bases, and 5 bases stayed unmatched. The CDR3 loop spans 15 amino acids. The CDR3 spells CASSYRTGGKETQYF. CDR3 bases: TGCGCCAGCAGCTACCGGACAGGGGGGAAAGAGACCCAGTACTTC.

This chain uses TRBV7-9 with TRBJ1-2; the D is unclear. This CDR3 contains 11 residues. The germline gives CDR1 SEHNR, CDR2 FQNEAQ (reference sequence). Trimming took 5 bases from V and 8 from J, leaving 9 bases between them. The CDR3: CASSPRLGYTF. CDR3 in DNA: TGTGCCAGCAGCCCCAGATTGGGCTACACCTTC. The whole variable domain, remainder taken from reference TRBV7-9 and TRBJ1-2, is DTGVSQNPRHKITKRGQNVTFRCDPISEHNRLYWYRQTLGQGPEFLTYFQNEAQLEKSRLLSDRFSAERPKGSFSTLEIQRTEQGDSAMYLCASSPRLGYTFGSGTRLTVV.

The J gene is TRBJ1-6, the V gene TRBV2; D uncertain. CDR1 and CDR2 from the germline V gene are SNHLY and FYNNEI. V lost 0 bases and J lost 10, with 10 bases in between. The CDR3 consists of 14 residues. The CDR3: CASSEATFQSPLHF. The DNA of the CDR3 is TGTGCCAGCAGTGAAGCTACATTTCAATCACCCCTCCACTTT. The complete variable domain, with remaining parts taken from reference TRBV2 and TRBJ1-6, reads EPEVTQTPSHQVTQMGQEVILRCVPISNHLYFYWYRQILGQKVEFLVSFYNNEISEKSEIFDDQFSVERPDGSNFTLKIRSTKLEDSAMYFCASSEATFQSPLHFGNGTRLTVT.

The chain is built from TRBV7-2 and TRBJ2-2; 10 bases are a match to TRBD2. This CDR3 has 15 amino acids. The germline V gene encodes CDR1 SGHTA and CDR2 FQGNSA. The V segment lost 5 bases and the J segment 5 bases; nucleotides outside the gene matches: 5. This CDR3 is CASSRTLAGTGELFF. The DNA for the CDR3 is TGTGCCAGCAGCCGTACACTAGCGGGGACCGGGGAGCTGTTTTTT.

V is TRBV9 and J is TRBJ2-1; weak D call: TRBD1 (6 bases). The CDR3 contains 15 residues. Trimming left V 6 bases short and J 1 base short, with 14 bases between. CDR1 SGDLS and CDR2 YYNGEE come from the germline V gene. CDR3 nucleotides: TGTGCCAGCAACGGTCTGGGACAATCCTACAATGAGCAGTTCTTC. As protein: CASNGLGQSYNEQFF.

The chain uses TRBV18 and TRBJ2-5, with 9 nucleotides matching TRBD2. V was pared by 2 bases and J by 5 bases, with 9 bases of the junction left unmatched. CDR1 is KGHSH, CDR2 LQKENI, per germline. The CDR3 is 16 amino acids. The CDR3 nucleotides read TGTGCCAGCTCACCAATGGCGGGAGGGCCGGAGGAGACCCAGTACTTC. As protein: CASSPMAGGPEETQYF.